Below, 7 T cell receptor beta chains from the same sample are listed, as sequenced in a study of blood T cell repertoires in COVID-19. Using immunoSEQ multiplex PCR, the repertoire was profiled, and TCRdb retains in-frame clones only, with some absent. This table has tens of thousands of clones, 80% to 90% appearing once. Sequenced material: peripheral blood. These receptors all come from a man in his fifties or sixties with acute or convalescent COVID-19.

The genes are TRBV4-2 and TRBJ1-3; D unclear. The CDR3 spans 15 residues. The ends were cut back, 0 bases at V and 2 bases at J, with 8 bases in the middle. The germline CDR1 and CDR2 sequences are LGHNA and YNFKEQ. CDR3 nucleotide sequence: TGTGCCAGCAGCCAAGATCCAGGCACTGGAAACACCATATATTTT. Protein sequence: CASSQDPGTGNTIYF.

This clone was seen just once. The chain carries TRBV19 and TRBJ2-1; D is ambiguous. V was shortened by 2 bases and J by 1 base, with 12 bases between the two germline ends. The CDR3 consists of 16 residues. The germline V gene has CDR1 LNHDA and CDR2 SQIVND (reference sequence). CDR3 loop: CASSINIVLSYNEQFF. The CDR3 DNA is TGTGCCAGTAGTATAAATATAGTACTTTCCTACAATGAGCAGTTCTTC.

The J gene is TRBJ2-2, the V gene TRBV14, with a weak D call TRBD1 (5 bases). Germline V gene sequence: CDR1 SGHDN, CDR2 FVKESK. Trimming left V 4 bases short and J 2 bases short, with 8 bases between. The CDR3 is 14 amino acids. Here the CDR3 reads CASSPRVNTGELFF. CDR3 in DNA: TGTGCCAGCAGCCCCAGGGTAAACACCGGGGAGCTGTTTTTT. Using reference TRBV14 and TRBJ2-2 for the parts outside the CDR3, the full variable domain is EAGVTQFPSHSVIEKGQTVTLRCDPISGHDNLYWYRRVMGKEIKFLLHFVKESKQDESGMPNNRFLAERTGGTYSTLKVQPAELEDSGVYFCASSPRVNTGELFFGEGSRLTVL.

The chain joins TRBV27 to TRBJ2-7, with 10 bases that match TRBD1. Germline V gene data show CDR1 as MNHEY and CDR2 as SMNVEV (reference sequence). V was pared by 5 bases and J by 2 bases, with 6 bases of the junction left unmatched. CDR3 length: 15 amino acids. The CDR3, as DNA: TGTGCCAGCAGTACCCCCGGACAGGGGGCCTACGAGCAGTACTTC. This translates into CASSTPGQGAYEQYF.

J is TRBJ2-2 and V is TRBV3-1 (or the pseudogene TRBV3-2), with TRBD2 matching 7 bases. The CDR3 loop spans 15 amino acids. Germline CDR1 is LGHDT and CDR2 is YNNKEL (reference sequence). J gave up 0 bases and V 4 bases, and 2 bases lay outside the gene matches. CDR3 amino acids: CASSRGGANTGELFF. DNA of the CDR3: TGTGCCAGCAGCCGGGGGGGGGCGAACACCGGGGAGCTGTTTTTT.

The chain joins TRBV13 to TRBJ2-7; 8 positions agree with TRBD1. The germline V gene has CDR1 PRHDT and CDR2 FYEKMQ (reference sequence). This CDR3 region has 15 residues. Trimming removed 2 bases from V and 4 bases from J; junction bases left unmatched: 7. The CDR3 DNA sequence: TGTGCCAGCAGCTTACGAAGCAGGGGGCCATACGAGCAGTACTTC. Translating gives CASSLRSRGPYEQYF.

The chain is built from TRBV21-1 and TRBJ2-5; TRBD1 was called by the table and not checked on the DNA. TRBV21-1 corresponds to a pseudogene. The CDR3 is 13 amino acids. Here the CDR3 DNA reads TGTGCCAGCAGCCACAGGACCCAAGAGACCCAGTACTTC. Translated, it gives CASSHRTQETQYF.